This TCR beta chain is from a study of shared clonotypes between healthy human individuals. Trimming took 3 bases from V and 7 from J; bases not matched to a gene: 10. Germline V lookup: CDR1 MGHRA, CDR2 YSYEKL. The CDR3 runs to 16 residues. In the authors' workflow: ImmunoSEQ output held junction-only sequences without quality scores, so filtering differed. The table came from immunoSEQ multiplex PCR; TCRdb's copy has only in-frame clones and leaves some out. The V and J calls and clone size were taken over from that table, and D and trimming were inferred from the DNA. Of about 660,000 clones detected, around 67% appear once; the ten largest clones hold more than 1.5%.

Sample: memory CD4+ T cells sorted from blood. Subset given: CD45RA-negative fraction. This TCR derives from a woman aged 25 to 39 in good health. This chain links TRBV4-1 with TRBJ2-1, with TRBD1 identical over 9 bases. CDR3 sequence (DNA): TGCGCCAGCAGCCATCCGGACAGGGGATCCCTTAATGAGCAGTTCTTC. Encoded protein: CASSHPDRGSLNEQFF.